A single sample is the source of the 17 T cell receptor beta chains below, sequenced in a study of beta chain features in type 1 diabetes. Study outcomes and limitations: People with Type 1 diabetes carried modestly yet significantly shorter TCRB CDR3s in all four CD4+ subsets.

All of the isolated RNA was reverse transcribed, so expressed TCRB transcripts were sequenced. Data came from immunoSEQ multiplex PCR; TCRdb stores just in-frame clones and leaves some out. The repertoire includes about 700,000 clones, around 15% of them detected once, and 0.022% sits in the top ten. For these TCRs, the target antigens are not known. Source material: naive CD4+ T cells from blood. The receptors were sampled from a man aged 18-30 years with type 1 diabetes.

The CDR3 DNA reads TGTGCCAGCAGGCGCAGGGCCTCCTACAATGAGCAGTTCTTC. This encodes CASRRRASYNEQFF. The V call is TRBV7-8, the J call TRBJ2-1, with D perhaps matching TRBD1 (5 bases). V was trimmed by 6 bases and J by 0 bases, leaving 9 bases between them. Germline-derived CDR1 and CDR2 are SGHVS and FQNEAQ. This CDR3 is 14 amino acids long.

The rearrangement uses TRBV7-9 and TRBJ1-4; 8 bases are shared with TRBD1. After removal of 5 bases from V and 5 bases from J, the junction contained 4 bases not matched to a gene. CDR3 size: 14 residues. The germline CDR1 and CDR2 sequences are SEHNR and FQNEAQ (reference sequence). This CDR3 reads CASSRTGSNEKLFF. As DNA, the CDR3 is TGTGCCAGCAGCCGGACAGGGTCGAATGAAAAACTGTTTTTT.

The rearrangement links TRBV27 to TRBJ2-3, with 10 bases identical to TRBD1. V trimming: 4 bases; J trimming: 3 bases; junction bases outside the gene matches: 10. This CDR3 region has 17 residues. CDR1 MNHEY and CDR2 SMNVEV come from the germline V gene (reference sequence). CDR3: CASSSRPPGQGTDTQYF. Here the CDR3 DNA reads TGTGCCAGCAGTTCCAGACCTCCGGGACAGGGGACAGATACGCAGTATTTT.

This clone was seen a few times. The rearrangement uses TRBV5-1 and TRBJ2-7; no firm D call. In germline, CDR1 is SGHRS, CDR2 YFSETQ. V was cut by 2 bases and J by 5 bases, with 5 bases left in between. The CDR3 consists of 11 residues. Here the CDR3 DNA reads TGCGCCAGCAGCTTCCACAACGAGCAGTACTTC. As protein: CASSFHNEQYF.

The chain employs TRBV11-3 and TRBJ1-5; tentatively, D is TRBD1 (5 bases). Germline-derived CDR1 and CDR2 are SGHNT and YENEEA. The germline V and J ends were trimmed by 6 bases and 6 bases, with 9 bases remaining between them. This CDR3 spans 12 amino acids. The CDR3 DNA reads TGTGCCAGCAGTCACGGGGGTCAGCCCCAGCATTTT. This gives the protein CASSHGGQPQHF.

This clone was seen a handful of times. CDR3 in amino acids: CASSPGQGFNEQFF. The CDR3 DNA is TGTGCCAGCTCACCGGGACAGGGGTTTAATGAGCAGTTCTTC. The V call is TRBV18, the J call TRBJ2-1; 10 bases line up with TRBD1. The V and J ends lost 3 bases and 7 bases, in that order; junction bases with no gene match: 3. This CDR3 is 14 amino acids long. Germline CDR1 KGHSH, CDR2 LQKENI.

The chain couples TRBV29-1 to TRBJ1-4; 12 bases align to TRBD1. After removal of 8 bases from V and 8 bases from J, the junction contained 18 bases not matched to a gene. Germline assignment: CDR1 SQVTM and CDR2 ANQGSEA. CDR3 length: 17 amino acids. The CDR3: CSPYPSPGQGAKEKLFF. The DNA of the CDR3 is TGCAGCCCCTACCCTTCACCGGGACAGGGGGCGAAGGAAAAACTGTTTTTT.

The rearrangement uses TRBV19 and TRBJ2-2, with a weak D call TRBD1 (6 bases). This CDR3 contains 11 residues. CDR1 LNHDA and CDR2 SQIVND come from the germline V gene (reference sequence). V was pared by 11 bases and J by 13 bases, with 17 bases between. This chain's CDR3 is CAGTGCLGLFF. The CDR3 DNA sequence: TGTGCCGGAACAGGGTGCCTAGGGCTGTTTTTT.

This clone has a handful of counts. The chain combines TRBV29-1 with TRBJ2-7, with D uncertain. The germline gives CDR1 SQVTM, CDR2 ANQGSEA. The CDR3 extends over 13 amino acids. V was clipped by 8 bases and J by 6 bases, with 20 bases between them. The CDR3 region is CSPSPGRYREQYF. CDR3 sequence (DNA): TGCAGCCCCTCCCCCGGCAGGTATCGCGAGCAGTACTTC.

This clone was observed a few times. The chain employs TRBV5-1 and TRBJ2-7; TRBD1 aligns across 9 bases. Germline V CDR1 and CDR2: SGHRS, YFSETQ. This CDR3 contains 14 residues. Losses at the gene ends were 2 bases for V and 5 bases for J; bases not matched to a gene: 5. CDR3 sequence reads: CASSLGQGLNEQYF. The CDR3 coding sequence is TGCGCCAGCAGCTTAGGACAGGGGCTAAACGAGCAGTACTTC.

The chain uses TRBV9 and TRBJ1-2; D gene unclear. Germline V gene data show CDR1 as SGDLS and CDR2 as YYNGEE. The CDR3 is made up of 14 amino acids. The ends were cut back, 0 bases at V and 1 base at J, with 7 bases in the middle. The CDR3 protein is CASSVGEVNYGYTF. Here the CDR3 DNA reads TGTGCCAGCAGCGTAGGGGAGGTTAACTATGGCTACACCTTC.

The chain links TRBV30 to TRBJ1-5; D is possibly TRBD1 (6 bases). V lost 7 bases and J 1 base, leaving 11 bases between the germline ends. The CDR3 has 13 residues. Germline V lookup: CDR1 GTSNPN, CDR2 SVGIG (reference sequence). The CDR3 protein is CAFEQGSNQPQHF. CDR3 nucleotides: TGTGCCTTTGAACAGGGAAGCAATCAGCCCCAGCATTTT.

CDR3 sequence (DNA): TGTGCCAGCAGTGCGGACAGTGGCCGCTATAATTCACCCCTCCACTTT. Its translation is CASSADSGRYNSPLHF. The J gene is TRBJ1-6, the V gene TRBV6-4; a possible D gene is TRBD1 (6 bases). CDR1 and CDR2 (germline): MRHNA, SNTAGT. CDR3 length: 16 amino acids. V shed 4 bases and J shed 3 bases, with 13 bases lying between them.

The chain links TRBV11-2 to TRBJ2-2; D perhaps matches TRBD2 (5 bases). Per germline, CDR1 SGHAT and CDR2 FQNNGV. Trimming shortened V by 3 bases and J by 7 bases, and 18 bases separated the two germline ends. The CDR3 loop spans 16 amino acids. The CDR3 DNA is TGTGCCAGCAGCTTCCCCCTGGACCCTCGGGGCGGGGAGCTGTTTTTT. As protein: CASSFPLDPRGGELFF.

The chain carries TRBV6-1 and TRBJ1-5; D is undetermined. Trimming shortened V by 0 bases and J by 3 bases, and 3 bases separated the two germline ends. Per germline, CDR1 MNHNS and CDR2 SASEGT. The CDR3 has 13 amino acids. This chain's CDR3 is CASSEAVNQPQHF. The DNA of the CDR3 is TGTGCCAGCAGTGAAGCGGTCAATCAGCCCCAGCATTTT.

The chain uses TRBV18 and TRBJ2-5; TRBD1 is a possible D gene (5 bases). Trimming stripped 3 bases from V and 5 bases from J, with 16 bases between. This CDR3 contains 15 residues. Germline V gene data show CDR1 as KGHSH and CDR2 as LQKENI. CDR3 region: CASSPFDSSGETQYF. DNA for the CDR3: TGTGCCAGCTCACCGTTCGACAGTTCTGGGGAGACCCAGTACTTC.

The table lists this clone with a few counts. The chain carries TRBV28 and TRBJ1-2; 10 bases map to TRBD1. Losses at the gene ends were 2 bases for V and 7 bases for J; bases not matched to a gene: 4. The CDR3 sequence is 14 residues long. Germline V lookup: CDR1 MDHEN, CDR2 SYDVKM. DNA of the CDR3: TGTGCCAGCAGTTTAGCGGGACAGGGGTCTGGCTACACCTTC. It encodes CASSLAGQGSGYTF.